This paragraph covers one T cell receptor (beta chain) sequence. Its antigen is not identified. CD45RO-CCR7+CD27+CD95- defined naive CD8+ T cells. The data stem from a study of CXCR3-negative and CXCR3-positive naive CD8 T cells. In the study overall: The TRB read total, some 150 million, broke down to about 1.5 +/- 0.3 million reads per library. Findings and caveats of the study: Post-cryopreservation CXCR3 expression was partly diminished, and the bulk of assays employed fresh PBMCs. Naive CXCR3-negative cells resembled naive CXCR3-positive cells in TRBV-TRBJ usage; memory cells differed. The TRB CDR3s that CXCR3-positive naive cells carried were more hydrophobic than those of CXCR3-negative naive cells.

All TRB cDNA libraries came from 5' RACE performed with UMI labels. With the 5' RACE reads reprocessed, TCRdb shows one record per CDR3 protein and no DNA. The sample table sets out fewer than 140,000 distinct CDR3 sequences. CDR1 is MNHEY and CDR2 is SVGAGI in the germline V gene. This CDR3 is 16 amino acids long. This chain connects TRBV6-5 to TRBJ2-7; TCRdb designates TRBD2, a call that cannot be tested without DNA. Sequencing was done on a sample of naive CXCR3+ CD8+ T cells from blood. Subset described: CD45RO-CCR7+CD27+CD95- naive CD8+ T cells expressing CXCR3 (TNR3+). This clonotype originated in a human donor in good health. Some clones in this sample may be carry-over from other donors' samples. The CDR3 loop reads CASSYYSPGLGYEQYF.